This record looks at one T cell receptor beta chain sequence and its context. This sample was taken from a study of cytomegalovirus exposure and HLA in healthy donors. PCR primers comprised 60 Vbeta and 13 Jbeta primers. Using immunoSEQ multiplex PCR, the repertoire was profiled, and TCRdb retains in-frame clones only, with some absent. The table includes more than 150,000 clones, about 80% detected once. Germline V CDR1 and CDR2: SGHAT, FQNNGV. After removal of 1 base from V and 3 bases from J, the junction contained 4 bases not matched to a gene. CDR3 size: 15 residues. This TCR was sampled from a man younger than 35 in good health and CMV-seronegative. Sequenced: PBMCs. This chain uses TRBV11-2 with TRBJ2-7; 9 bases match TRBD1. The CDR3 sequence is CASSLAPTGGYEQYF. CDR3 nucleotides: TGTGCCAGCAGCTTAGCCCCGACAGGGGGCTACGAGCAGTACTTC. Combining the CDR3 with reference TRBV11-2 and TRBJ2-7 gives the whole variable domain EAGVAQSPRYKIIEKRQSVAFWCNPISGHATLYWYQQILGQGPKLLIQFQNNGVVDDSQLPKDRFSAERLKGVDSTLKIQPAKLEDSAVYLCASSLAPTGGYEQYFGPGTRLTVT.